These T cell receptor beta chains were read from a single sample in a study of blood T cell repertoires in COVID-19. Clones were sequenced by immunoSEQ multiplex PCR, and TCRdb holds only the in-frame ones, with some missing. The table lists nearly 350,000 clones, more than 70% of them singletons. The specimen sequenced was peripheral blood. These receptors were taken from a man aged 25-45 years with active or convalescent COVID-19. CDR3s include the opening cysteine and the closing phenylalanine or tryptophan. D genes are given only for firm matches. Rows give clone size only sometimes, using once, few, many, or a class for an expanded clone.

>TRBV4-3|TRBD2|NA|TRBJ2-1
TGCGCCAGCAGCCAAGCCTTGCCCAGCGGGAGGGCTTATGAGCAGTTCTTC
CASSQALPSGRAYEQFF
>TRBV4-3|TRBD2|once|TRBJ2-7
TGCGCCAGCAGCCCCGGAGGGTTAGCGGGGGGCACCTACGAGCAGTACTTC
CASSPGGLAGGTYEQYF
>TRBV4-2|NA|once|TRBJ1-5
TGTGCCAGCAGCCAAGTCGGCGGCGATCAGCCCCAGCATTTT
CASSQVGGDQPQHF
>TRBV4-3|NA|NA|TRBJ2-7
TGCGCCAGCAGCCAAGATTCCGGGTACGAGCAGTACTTC
CASSQDSGYEQYF
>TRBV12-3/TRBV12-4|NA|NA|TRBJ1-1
TGTGCCAGCAGCACAACAGAGAACACTGAAGCTTTCTTT
CASSTTENTEAFF
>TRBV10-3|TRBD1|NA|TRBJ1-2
TGTGCCATCAGTGGTATCGGGACAGGGGAGTCTGGCTACACCTTC
CAISGIGTGESGYTF
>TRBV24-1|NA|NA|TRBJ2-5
TGTGCCACCAGTGATTACAGGGTCGGAGAGACCCAGTACTTC
CATSDYRVGETQYF
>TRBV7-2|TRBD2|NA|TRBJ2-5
TGTGCCAGCAGCTTGGGACTAGCGGGAGGGGACCAGTACTTC
CASSLGLAGGDQYF
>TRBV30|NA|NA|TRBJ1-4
TGTGCCTGGCATACAGGGAATAATGAAAAACTGTTTTTT
CAWHTGNNEKLFF
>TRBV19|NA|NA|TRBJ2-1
TGTGCCAGTTACACTAGGGATCCTGAGCAGTTCTTC
CASYTRDPEQFF
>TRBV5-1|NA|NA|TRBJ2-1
TGCGCCAGCAGTGAACAGCCCTACAATGAGCAGTTCTTC
CASSEQPYNEQFF
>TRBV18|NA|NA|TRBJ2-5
TGTGCCAGCTCACCACCCCCGGGATCAGAGACCCAGTACTTC
CASSPPPGSETQYF
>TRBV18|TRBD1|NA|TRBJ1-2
TGTGCCAGCTCACCGGGCCAGGGGGATGAATGCACCTTC
CASSPGQGDECTF
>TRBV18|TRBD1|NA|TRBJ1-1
TGTGCCAGCTCAGAAGACAGGGTAAGCACTGAAGCTTTCTTT
CASSEDRVSTEAFF
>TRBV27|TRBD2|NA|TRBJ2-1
TGTGCCAGCAGTAACCCGGGACTAGCGAATGAGCAGTTCTTC
CASSNPGLANEQFF
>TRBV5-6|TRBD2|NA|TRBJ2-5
TGTGCCAGCAGCTTCTCCCTAGCGGAAGAGACCCAGTACTTC
CASSFSLAEETQYF
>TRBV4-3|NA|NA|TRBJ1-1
TGCGCCAGCAGCCAAGATAGCTCGGCGAACACTGAAGCTTTCTTT
CASSQDSSANTEAFF
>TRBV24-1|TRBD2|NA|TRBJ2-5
TGTGCCACCAGTGATTCTAGGCGGGGGGGCCAAGAGACCCAGTACTTC
CATSDSRRGGQETQYF
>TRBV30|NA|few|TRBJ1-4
TGTGCCCTAGGGGGTTATGGTGAAAAACTGTTTTTT
CALGGYGEKLFF
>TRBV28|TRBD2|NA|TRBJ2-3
TGTGCCAGCAGTTTATACGGGAGGCTAGAGGATACGCAGTATTTT
CASSLYGRLEDTQYF
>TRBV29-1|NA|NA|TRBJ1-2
TGCAGCGTTGAGTGGGGGGGCTTCTATGGCTACACCTTC
CSVEWGGFYGYTF
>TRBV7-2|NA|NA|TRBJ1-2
TGTGCCAGCAGCTTCGGAGGGGCCCGAGCTAACTATGGCTACACCTTC
CASSFGGARANYGYTF
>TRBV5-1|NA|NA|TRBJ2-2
TGCGCCAGCAGCTTGTCGTGGCCCCCGAACACCGGGGAGCTGTTTTTT
CASSLSWPPNTGELFF
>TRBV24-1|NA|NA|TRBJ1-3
TGTGCCACCAGTGATCAAGGGGATGGAAACACCATATATTTT
CATSDQGDGNTIYF
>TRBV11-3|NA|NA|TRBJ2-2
TGTGCCAGCAGCCAAGGGGGTACCGGGGAGCTGTTTTTT
CASSQGGTGELFF
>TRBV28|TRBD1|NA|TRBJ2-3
TGTGCCAGCAGTTTGGACAGGGGTGGGACAGATACGCAGTATTTT
CASSLDRGGTDTQYF
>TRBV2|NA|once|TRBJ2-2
TGTGCCAGCAGTGTAGGCGGGCCAAACACCGGGGAGCTGTTTTTT
CASSVGGPNTGELFF
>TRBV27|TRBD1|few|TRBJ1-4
TGTGCCAGCAGTGGAGGGGACAGGGGGCGTGAAAAGCTGTTTTTT
CASSGGDRGREKLFF
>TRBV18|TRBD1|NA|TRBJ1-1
TGTGCCAGCTCAGTACGACAGGGCCGCGCTGAAGCTTTCTTT
CASSVRQGRAEAFF
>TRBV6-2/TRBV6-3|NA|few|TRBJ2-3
TGTGCCAGCAGTTTAGCAGCAGATACGCAGTATTTT
CASSLAADTQYF
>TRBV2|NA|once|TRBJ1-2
TGTGCCAGCAGTTTTACAGGGAATGGCTACACCTTC
CASSFTGNGYTF
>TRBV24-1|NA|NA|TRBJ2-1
TGTGCCACCAGCAGGATCGGGGATGAGCAGTTCTTC
CATSRIGDEQFF
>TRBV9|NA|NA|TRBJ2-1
TGTGCCAGCAGCGTCCCGGGTGAGCAGTTCTTC
CASSVPGEQFF